The 17 T cell receptor beta chains in this list originate from one sample, sequenced in a study of control samples from healthy donors and cancer patients. The protocol was immunoSEQ multiplex PCR, while the TCRdb copy is restricted to in-frame clones and leaves out a portion. Found here are around 3,500 clones, roughly 77% of them singletons; the top ten hold approximately 9%. The specimen was formalin-fixed, paraffin-embedded tissue. The receptors were sampled from a female donor with melanoma.

This sequence joins TRBV7-8 and TRBJ2-1; 8 bases match TRBD2. The J segment lost 7 bases and the V segment lost 2 bases, leaving 10 bases of the junction unmatched. Germline V gene data show CDR1 as SGHVS and CDR2 as FQNEAQ. The length of the CDR3 is 16 residues. In DNA, the CDR3 is TGTGCCAGCAGCTTAAGGCGGGGACTAGTGGCAAATGAGCAGTTCTTC. Its protein is CASSLRRGLVANEQFF.

The chain joins TRBV4-3 to TRBJ2-3, with a possible D match to TRBD2 (5 bases). The CDR3 extends over 20 amino acids. The V end was cut by 3 bases, the J end by 0 bases, with 25 bases between. From germline, CDR1 is LGHNA and CDR2 YSLEER. DNA for the CDR3: TGCGCCAGCAGCCATCCCCTGCGGAGGAGGAGAAAAAATAGCACAGATACGCAGTATTTT. Amino acid sequence: CASSHPLRRRRKNSTDTQYF.

The rearrangement joins TRBV7-9 to TRBJ2-7, with D possibly TRBD2 on 6 matching bases. The germline V gene has CDR1 SEHNR and CDR2 FQNEAQ (reference sequence). The CDR3 consists of 15 residues. V lost 5 bases and J 4 bases, leaving 18 bases between the germline ends. CDR3 protein: CASSRIGGRTYEQYF. The CDR3 coding sequence is TGTGCCAGCAGCCGAATAGGTGGGAGGACGTACGAGCAGTACTTC.

The rearrangement links TRBV29-1 to TRBJ1-1, with a weak D call TRBD1 (5 bases). CDR1 and CDR2 from the germline V gene are SQVTM and ANQGSEA. The V end was cut by 7 bases, the J end by 6 bases, with 15 bases between. The CDR3 is made up of 12 amino acids. CDR3 nucleotides: TGCAGCGCCGTATCCGGGACGGCTGAAGCTTTCTTT. This encodes CSAVSGTAEAFF.

This rearrangement joins TRBV30 to TRBJ2-2; TRBD1 might be the D (5 bases). Trimming took off 3 bases at V and 3 bases at J, with 14 bases between the two ends. CDR3 size: 15 residues. The germline V gene encodes CDR1 GTSNPN and CDR2 SVGIG (reference sequence). CDR3 sequence: CAWRDQGYDTGELFF. DNA for the CDR3: TGTGCCTGGAGGGACCAGGGTTATGACACCGGGGAGCTGTTTTTT. The complete variable domain, with remaining parts taken from reference TRBV30 and TRBJ2-2, reads SQTIHQWPATLVQPVGSPLSLECTVEGTSNPNLYWYRQAAGRGLQLLFYSVGIGQISSEVPQNLSASRPQDRQFILSSKKLLLSDSGFYLCAWRDQGYDTGELFFGEGSRLTVL.

In regard to this clone: At one boundary the junction diverges from the germline segment, which might be a read error. The chain couples TRBV7-9 to TRBJ2-5; no firm D call. The CDR3 contains 13 residues. Germline V gene lookup returns CDR1 SEHNR and CDR2 FQNEAQ (reference sequence). As DNA, the CDR3 is TGTGTCAGCAGCCGCGAGGTCCGGGAGACCCAGTACTTC. Amino acids: CVSSREVRETQYF.

The sample holds one count of this clone. The chain carries TRBV9 and TRBJ2-1; D assignment may be TRBD1 or TRBD2 (6 bases each). Germline V gene sequence: CDR1 SGDLS, CDR2 YYNGEE. This CDR3 has 14 residues. V lost 0 bases to trimming and J lost 6 bases, with 10 bases between them. The CDR3 is CASSVGRDINEQFF. CDR3 nucleotide sequence: TGTGCCAGCAGCGTAGGGCGGGACATCAATGAGCAGTTCTTC.

The chain carries TRBV19 and TRBJ2-2; 12 nucleotides match TRBD2. Germline V gene sequence: CDR1 LNHDA, CDR2 SQIVND (reference sequence). V lost 8 bases to trimming and J lost 3 bases; unmatched junction nucleotides: 4. CDR3 length: 15 residues. The CDR3 here is CASSTSGSHTGELFF. The CDR3, as DNA: TGTGCCAGTTCGACTAGCGGGAGCCACACCGGGGAGCTGTTTTTT. Combining the CDR3 with reference TRBV19 and TRBJ2-2 gives the whole variable domain DGGITQSPKYLFRKEGQNVTLSCEQNLNHDAMYWYRQDPGQGLRLIYYSQIVNDFQKGDIAEGYSVSREKKESFPLTVTSAQKNPTAFYLCASSTSGSHTGELFFGEGSRLTVL.

This chain joins TRBV29-1 and TRBJ1-1; 7 bases are shared with TRBD1. The CDR3 totals 14 residues. V gave up 6 bases and J gave up 3 bases; unmatched junction bases: 10. Looked up from germline, CDR1 is SQVTM and CDR2 is ANQGSEA. The CDR3 sequence: CSVTGFEHHTEAFF. The CDR3 DNA reads as TGCAGCGTGACAGGGTTCGAGCACCACACTGAAGCTTTCTTT.

This CDR3 reads CASSPKGAGELFF. The CDR3 DNA sequence: TGTGCCAGCTCACCAAAGGGGGCCGGGGAGCTGTTTTTT. The chain uses TRBV18 and TRBJ2-2, with a tentative D call TRBD1 (6 bases). V was trimmed by 2 bases and J by 6 bases, leaving 7 bases between them. From germline, CDR1 is KGHSH and CDR2 LQKENI. The CDR3 totals 13 residues.

This clone has just a few counts. The chain has TRBV10-3 and TRBJ1-5; 9 nucleotides line up with TRBD1. Trimming cost V 4 bases and J 7 bases; bases outside gene matches: 2. CDR3 length: 13 amino acids. Per germline, CDR1 ENHRY and CDR2 SYGVKD. The CDR3 spells CAISGTGVQPQHF. DNA for the CDR3: TGTGCCATCAGTGGGACAGGGGTCCAGCCCCAGCATTTT.

The J gene is TRBJ2-3, the V gene TRBV29-1; weak D call: TRBD2 (6 bases). This CDR3 spans 14 amino acids. Germline V gene sequence: CDR1 SQVTM, CDR2 ANQGSEA. V was clipped by 4 bases and J by 4 bases, with 15 bases between them. CDR3 in DNA: TGCAGCGTTGTGGGGAAGCGGGTTTCAGATACGCAGTATTTT. Protein product: CSVVGKRVSDTQYF.

The chain couples TRBV27 to TRBJ1-1, with D tentatively TRBD1 (5 bases). The V end was cut by 5 bases, the J end by 4 bases, with 11 bases between. Germline values: CDR1 MNHEY, CDR2 SMNVEV (reference sequence). The CDR3 spans 13 residues. The CDR3 spells CASSQRGGTEAFF. CDR3 bases: TGTGCCAGCAGTCAGAGGGGAGGCACTGAAGCTTTCTTT.

The chain joins TRBV7-8 to TRBJ2-2; perhaps TRBD1 as D (5 bases). The CDR3 consists of 14 residues. Per the germline V gene, CDR1 is SGHVS and CDR2 is FQNEAQ. V was cut by 4 bases and J by 8 bases, with 14 bases left in between. The CDR3 coding sequence is TGTGCCAGCAGCTCCTATTCCCGGACAGGGGAGCTGTTTTTT. Translation gives CASSSYSRTGELFF.

The chain combines TRBV7-9 with TRBJ2-2, with D uncertain. The V end lost 7 bases, the J end lost 1 base, and 10 bases lay between the germline ends. The CDR3 sequence is 14 residues long. Looked up from germline, CDR1 is SEHNR and CDR2 is FQNEAQ (reference sequence). CDR3 bases: TGTGCCAGCACCCGAGAACGGAACACCGGGGAGCTGTTTTTT. It encodes CASTRERNTGELFF.

This chain joins TRBV29-1 and TRBJ1-4, with D hard to call. Trimming took off 0 bases at V and 7 bases at J, with 12 bases between the two ends. Germline assignment: CDR1 SQVTM and CDR2 ANQGSEA. The CDR3 totals 14 residues. DNA for the CDR3: TGCAGCGTTGAAGAAGGGTCATGGGGTGAAAAACTGTTTTTT. It translates to CSVEEGSWGEKLFF.

The chain employs TRBV5-1 and TRBJ2-1; 14 nucleotides align to TRBD2. Germline V gene data show CDR1 as SGHRS and CDR2 as YFSETQ. The CDR3 loop spans 14 amino acids. V dropped 7 bases and J dropped 6; count of bases not matched to a gene: 3. The CDR3 region is CASAGLAGVNEQFF. CDR3 DNA sequence: TGCGCCAGCGCGGGACTAGCGGGAGTCAATGAGCAGTTCTTC.